Listed here are 6 T cell receptor beta chains from one sample, sequenced in a study of cytomegalovirus exposure and HLA in healthy donors. Primers: 60 Vbeta forward and 13 Jbeta reverse. The table came from immunoSEQ multiplex PCR; TCRdb's copy has only in-frame clones and leaves some out. The sample lists some 110,000 clones, roughly 73% occurring once. The sample was PBMCs. The origin of the receptors is a man aged 60 to 69 in good health and CMV-seropositive.

The rearrangement joins TRBV7-8 to TRBJ1-1, with TRBD1 matching over 7 bases. Germline CDR1 and CDR2: SGHVS and FQNEAQ. This CDR3 contains 15 residues. The junction had 9 bases not matched to a gene; V was cut back by 5 bases and J by 3 bases. CDR3 residues: CASSPQTGKDTEAFF. In DNA form, the CDR3 reads TGTGCCAGCAGCCCTCAGACAGGGAAGGACACTGAAGCTTTCTTT.

J is TRBJ2-3 and V is TRBV5-1, with 8 bases lining up with TRBD2. In germline, CDR1 is SGHRS, CDR2 YFSETQ. Trimming at V came to 3 bases and at J to 2 bases, leaving 5 bases not matched to a gene. This CDR3 is built from 15 residues. The DNA of the CDR3 is TGCGCCAGCAGCTGGCGGGGGGAGAACACAGATACGCAGTATTTT. Its translation is CASSWRGENTDTQYF.

The V and J genes are TRBV18 and TRBJ2-1; perhaps TRBD2 as D (5 bases). CDR1 is KGHSH and CDR2 is LQKENI in the germline V gene. V was cut by 0 bases and J by 1 base, with 7 bases left in between. CDR3 size: 15 residues. The CDR3 DNA is TGTGCCAGCTCACCACCCGGGGTGTCCTACAATGAGCAGTTCTTC. Translated, it gives CASSPPGVSYNEQFF.

The V and J genes are TRBV29-1 and TRBJ2-7, with 8 nucleotides matching TRBD1. V dropped 5 bases and J dropped 5; count of bases not matched to a gene: 8. This CDR3 region has 13 residues. CDR1 and CDR2 from the germline V gene are SQVTM and ANQGSEA. CDR3 coding DNA: TGCAGCGTTCTTGGACAGGGAAATAACGAGCAGTACTTC. Translation: CSVLGQGNNEQYF.

This sequence joins TRBV4-1 and TRBJ1-3; unclear D gene. The CDR3 extends over 17 amino acids. Germline lookup yields CDR1 MGHRA and CDR2 YSYEKL. V lost 0 bases, J lost 0 bases, and 12 bases lay in between. CDR3 residues: CASSQDPSTDSGNTIYF. The CDR3 bases are TGCGCCAGCAGCCAAGATCCTAGCACAGACTCTGGAAACACCATATATTTT.

The CDR3 DNA follows: TGTGCCAGCAGTATCGGTATCTCTGGGGCCAACGTCCTGACTTTC. Its protein product is CASSIGISGANVLTF. V is TRBV5-4 and J is TRBJ2-6; D ambiguous. The CDR3 extends over 15 amino acids. Germline V CDR1 and CDR2: SGHNT, YYREEE (reference sequence). The V gene lost 5 bases and the J gene lost 0 bases, with 9 bases spanning the gap.